This TCR beta chain was sequenced during a study of regulatory T cells in long-lasting Graves disease. Study results and limitations: Study was limited to peripheral blood, excluding thyroid tissue. The persistent group shared fewer than 3,500 public clonotypes, more than the 950 to 1,000 shared by new patients. Persistent disease exhibited a predilection for TRBV28, TRBJ1-2 and TRBJ2-5.

According to the study, TCR beta libraries were built with iRepertoire HTBI primers and CDR3-region Arm-PCR. TCRdb re-called the multiplex PCR reads with MiXCR, one entry per CDR3 protein. The sample has 400,000 to 500,000 distinct CDR3 sequences, about 20% seen once. V dropped 2 bases and J dropped 0 bases, with 17 bases sitting between them. There are 18 residues in the CDR3. Per germline, CDR1 MNHNS and CDR2 SASEGT. This clonotype was seen a handful of times. Its specificity is unknown. Noted time point: persistent/refractory GD, antithyroid drugs over 5 years with positive TRAb. There was RNA extracted from PBMCs, and the TCR library was made from it. A roughly 8.6-milliliter sample of peripheral blood was drawn into EDTA tubes.

This chain links TRBV6-1 with TRBJ1-3; tentatively, D is TRBD1 (6 bases). This sequence was found in a female donor with Graves disease. This material consisted of peripheral blood mononuclear cells (PBMCs), taken when the disease was refractory, from a patient treated with antithyroid drugs. This chain's CDR3 is CASSEHRVGGSSGNTIYF. The CDR3 DNA reads TGTGCCAGCAGTGAACACAGGGTCGGCGGCAGCTCTGGAAACACCATATATTTT.